Detailed here is one T cell receptor (beta chain). Its specificity is not known. Original methodology: ImmunoSEQ only sent back junction sequences with no quality scores, so filtering was done differently. Sequencing used immunoSEQ multiplex PCR; TCRdb keeps in-frame clones, though not all of them. From that table come the V and J calls and clone size; the DNA was used to work out D and trimming. The repertoire includes a few million clones, almost 96% of them detected once, and around 0.13% sits in the top ten. This entry belongs to a study of shared clonotypes between healthy human individuals. General study findings and limits: Sharing across four donors was highest in naive CD4 (roughly 5%) and lowest in memory CD8 (roughly 0.4%).

Caucasian adults residing in Nashville, Tennessee made up all the donors. Sequencing input: naive CD4+ T cells sorted from blood. Regarding subset: CD45RA+ positively selected. The receptor comes from a man aged 18 to 30 in good health.

CDR3 in amino acids: CAILRQGPYNEQFF. Written as DNA, the CDR3 is TGTGCCATCCTAAGACAGGGACCCTACAATGAGCAGTTCTTC. V usage is TRBV28 and J usage is TRBJ2-1; 7 positions match TRBD1. The CDR3 runs to 14 residues. The trim removed 10 bases at V and 2 bases at J, leaving 8 bases unmatched. CDR1 and CDR2 (germline): MDHEN, SYDVKM.